Each of the 9 T cell receptor beta chains below was sequenced from the same sample in a study of T cell responses to AZD1222 COVID-19 vaccine. Repertoires were generated with immunoSEQ multiplex PCR, while TCRdb's copy carries only in-frame clones and drops some. The sample includes 100,000 to 150,000 clones, roughly 86% seen only once; the top ten take about 10%. This specimen consisted of peripheral blood, obtained on day 0 of AZD1222 vaccination. These receptors came from an adult in good health.

The V gene is TRBV30, the J gene TRBJ2-7; 8 nucleotides align to TRBD2. Germline CDR1 and CDR2: GTSNPN and SVGIG (reference sequence). This CDR3 is built from 12 residues. CDR3 sequence (DNA): TGTGCTCACGGGAGGGGCTCCTACGAGCAGTACTTC. This codes for CAHGRGSYEQYF.

The V and J genes are TRBV19 and TRBJ1-1; TRBD1 matches at 7 bases. Germline trimming cut 7 bases from V and 3 bases from J; bases unmatched to any gene: 8. The CDR3 is 14 residues long. Looked up from germline, CDR1 is LNHDA and CDR2 is SQIVND (reference sequence). This CDR3 is CASNPDRFYTEAFF. The DNA for the CDR3 is TGTGCCAGTAACCCGGACAGGTTTTACACTGAAGCTTTCTTT.

The chain links TRBV18 to TRBJ2-5; TRBD2 agrees at 9 bases. Trimming took 4 bases from V and 5 from J; bases not matched to a gene: 8. The CDR3 extends over 15 amino acids. Germline lookup yields CDR1 KGHSH and CDR2 LQKENI. The CDR3 protein is CASSLGLASGETQYF. The CDR3 nucleotides are TGTGCCAGCTCACTAGGACTAGCGTCGGGGGAGACCCAGTACTTC.

The chain combines TRBV10-3 with TRBJ1-1; tentatively, D is TRBD1 (5 bases). Trimming stripped 2 bases from V and 2 bases from J, with 9 bases between. The CDR3 length is 14 residues. Germline V gene data show CDR1 as ENHRY and CDR2 as SYGVKD. The CDR3 reads CAISEMTDNTEAFF. The CDR3 DNA reads TGTGCCATCAGTGAGATGACAGATAACACTGAAGCTTTCTTT.

V usage is TRBV6-5 and J usage is TRBJ1-1; 9 bases line up with TRBD1. This CDR3 has 14 residues. V lost 2 bases to trimming and J lost 6 bases; unmatched junction nucleotides: 4. Germline V CDR1 and CDR2: MNHEY, SVGAGI. For the CDR3, the DNA is TGTGCCAGCAGTTACGACAGGGGGAGGCCTGAAGCTTTCTTT. Translating it yields CASSYDRGRPEAFF.

V is TRBV27 and J is TRBJ2-5, with 10 bases fitting TRBD2. Germline CDR1 is MNHEY and CDR2 is SMNVEV (reference sequence). V shed 6 bases, J shed 4 bases, and the junction held 5 bases outside the gene matches. The CDR3 contains 14 residues. CDR3 in DNA: TGTGCCAGCAGCAAGCGGGAGGGGAGAGAGACCCAGTACTTC. It yields the protein CASSKREGRETQYF.

The V and J genes are TRBV28 and TRBJ1-4, with 7 bases fitting TRBD1. CDR3 length: 15 residues. CDR1 is MDHEN and CDR2 is SYDVKM in the germline V gene. Germline trimming cut 8 bases from V and 5 bases from J; bases unmatched to any gene: 11. The CDR3 spells CASRKGGQRNEKLFF. The CDR3 nucleotides are TGTGCCAGCCGAAAGGGGGGACAGCGGAATGAAAAACTGTTTTTT. Filled out from reference TRBV28 and TRBJ1-4, the complete variable domain reads DVKVTQSSRYLVKRTGEKVFLECVQDMDHENMFWYRQDPGLGLRLIYFSYDVKMKEKGDIPEGYSVSREKKERFSLILESASTNQTSMYLCASRKGGQRNEKLFFGSGTQLSVL.

The V and J genes are TRBV24-1 and TRBJ2-1, with D possibly being TRBD2 (7 bases). Germline V lookup: CDR1 KGHDR, CDR2 SFDVKD. The CDR3 length is 16 residues. V was shortened by 3 bases and J by 7 bases, with 18 bases between the two germline ends. The CDR3 loop reads CATSDPLVKGGNEQFF. For the CDR3, the DNA is TGTGCCACCAGTGATCCGCTAGTCAAGGGGGGGAATGAGCAGTTCTTC.

This rearrangement joins TRBV15 to TRBJ2-3, with 10 nucleotides matching TRBD2. The trim removed 2 bases at V and 6 bases at J, leaving 2 bases unmatched. CDR3 length: 14 amino acids. In germline, CDR1 is LNHNV, CDR2 YYDKDF (reference sequence). This CDR3 reads CATSRLTSGDTQYF. The CDR3 DNA reads TGTGCCACCAGCAGACTGACTAGCGGGGATACGCAGTATTTT. The whole variable domain, remainder taken from reference TRBV15 and TRBJ2-3, is DAMVIQNPRYQVTQFGKPVTLSCSQTLNHNVMYWYQQKSSQAPKLLFHYYDKDFNNEADTPDNFQSRRPNTSFCFLDIRSPGLGDTAMYLCATSRLTSGDTQYFGPGTRLTVL.